The 12 T cell receptor beta chains given below trace back to one sample, sequenced in a study of OX40 agonist ivuxolimab in advanced cancers. Assay used: immunoSEQ multiplex PCR; TCRdb lists only in-frame clones, some missing. This sample carries around 100,000 clones, 89% of them seen once, and the ten largest clones take approximately 0.16%. This sample comprised CD4+ or CD8+ T cells sorted from blood, obtained in a trial of the OX40 agonist ivuxolimab. The receptors shown here come from an adult with an advanced solid tumor such as melanoma, head and neck, liver or kidney cancer.

V usage is TRBV18 and J usage is TRBJ2-2; D ambiguous. The CDR3 sequence is 12 residues long. CDR1 and CDR2 from the germline V gene are KGHSH and LQKENI. The germline V and J ends were trimmed by 5 bases and 0 bases, with 1 base remaining between them. For the CDR3, the DNA is TGTGCCAGCTCAACGAACACCGGGGAGCTGTTTTTT. Translating gives CASSTNTGELFF.

The V and J genes are TRBV6-1 and TRBJ1-2, with D tentatively TRBD1 (5 bases). This CDR3 comprises 13 residues. Per germline, CDR1 MNHNS and CDR2 SASEGT. V was pared by 7 bases and J by 10 bases, with 19 bases between. CDR3 in DNA: TGTGCCAGCAACCCTGCCGGGCCGGGGGACTACACCTTC. Its translation: CASNPAGPGDYTF.

The rearrangement links TRBV29-1 to TRBJ2-7, with 11 bases lining up with TRBD1. V gave up 5 bases and J gave up 6 bases; unmatched junction bases: 9. Germline V gene lookup returns CDR1 SQVTM and CDR2 ANQGSEA. CDR3 length: 14 residues. The CDR3 sequence: CSVSGTGGRGEQYF. As DNA, the CDR3 is TGCAGCGTTTCCGGGACAGGGGGACGAGGCGAGCAGTACTTC.

The rearrangement uses TRBV19 and TRBJ2-7, with 14 bases aligning to TRBD2. The trim removed 5 bases at V and 2 bases at J, leaving 5 bases unmatched. In germline, CDR1 is LNHDA, CDR2 SQIVND (reference sequence). This CDR3 has 16 amino acids. CDR3: CASSPRTSGRTYEQYF. As DNA, the CDR3 is TGTGCCAGTAGTCCCCGGACTAGCGGGAGGACCTACGAGCAGTACTTC.

The chain recombines TRBV10-3 with TRBJ2-1; D remains ambiguous. V dropped 3 bases and J dropped 5 bases, with 5 bases sitting between them. The CDR3 sequence is 12 residues long. Germline V CDR1 and CDR2: ENHRY, SYGVKD. The CDR3 nucleotides read TGTGCCATCAGTGACCGAGACAATGAGCAGTTCTTC. Amino acid sequence: CAISDRDNEQFF.

The rearrangement joins TRBV9 to TRBJ2-7; 11 positions match TRBD2. There are 18 residues in the CDR3. The germline gives CDR1 SGDLS, CDR2 YYNGEE. Trimming took 0 bases from V and 1 from J; bases not matched to a gene: 9. The CDR3 bases are TGTGCCAGCAGCGTAGAGCTAGCGGGAGGCCGAGATTCCTACGAGCAGTACTTC. This encodes CASSVELAGGRDSYEQYF.

This chain uses TRBV5-1 with TRBJ1-3; tentative D call: TRBD1 (6 bases). This CDR3 has 16 amino acids. V gave up 4 bases and J gave up 0 bases, with 14 bases separating them. Germline V gene sequence: CDR1 SGHRS, CDR2 YFSETQ. The CDR3 protein is CASSPRGIVSGNTIYF. The CDR3 DNA is TGCGCCAGCAGCCCCAGGGGCATTGTCTCTGGAAACACCATATATTTT. Combining the CDR3 with reference TRBV5-1 and TRBJ1-3 gives the whole variable domain KAGVTQTPRYLIKTRGQQVTLSCSPISGHRSVSWYQQTPGQGLQFLFEYFSETQRNKGNFPGRFSGRQFSNSRSEMNVSTLELGDSALYLCASSPRGIVSGNTIYFGEGSWLTVV.

The V call is TRBV29-1, the J call TRBJ2-3; D uncertain. CDR1 SQVTM and CDR2 ANQGSEA come from the germline V gene. This CDR3 has 12 residues. V gave up 4 bases and J gave up 1 base, with 6 bases separating them. The DNA of the CDR3 is TGCAGCGTTGTAAGCGGCACAGATACGCAGTATTTT. It specifies CSVVSGTDTQYF.

The chain is built from TRBV30 and TRBJ1-1; perhaps TRBD1 as D (6 bases). CDR1 GTSNPN and CDR2 SVGIG come from the germline V gene (reference sequence). The V and J ends lost 2 bases and 5 bases respectively, with 15 bases between them. This CDR3 comprises 14 residues. CDR3 sequence: CAWSHSTGATEAFF. CDR3 bases: TGTGCCTGGAGTCATTCGACGGGGGCAACTGAAGCTTTCTTT.

V usage is TRBV28 and J usage is TRBJ2-7; D might be TRBD1 or TRBD2, each matching 5 bases. V was trimmed by 1 base and J by 6 bases, leaving 19 bases between them. This CDR3 is 16 amino acids long. CDR1 and CDR2 (germline): MDHEN, SYDVKM. In DNA form, the CDR3 reads TGTGCCAGCAGTTTATATTCACCAACGGGGCCCTCCGAGCAGTACTTC. Translated, it gives CASSLYSPTGPSEQYF.

Written as DNA, the CDR3 is TGTGCCAGCAGCTATGGACAGGGGTCTAGCACAGATACGCAGTATTTT. This gives the protein CASSYGQGSSTDTQYF. The chain joins TRBV5-6 to TRBJ2-3; 9 nucleotides match TRBD1. Germline CDR1 reads SGHDT; CDR2 reads YYEEEE. V trimming: 3 bases; J trimming: 0 bases; junction bases outside the gene matches: 5. This CDR3 has 16 residues.

The J gene is TRBJ1-2, the V gene TRBV6-6; 8 nucleotides align to TRBD1. V trimming: 6 bases; J trimming: 4 bases; junction bases outside the gene matches: 4. Germline loops: CDR1 MNHNY, CDR2 SVGAGI (reference sequence). The CDR3 spans 13 residues. The CDR3 DNA sequence: TGTGCCAGCAGCACGACAGGGGCCTATGGCTACACCTTC. It is translated as CASSTTGAYGYTF.